This TCR beta chain was profiled in a study of identical twins. This clonotype was seen repeatedly, ten times or more. One entry per CDR3 protein results from TCRdb running MiXCR on the 5' RACE reads. The data hold about 250,000 distinct CDR3 sequences, with 6.5% to 9% observed a single time. Everyone who donated was a healthy Caucasian. The CDR3 length is 14 residues. Germline CDR1 reads KGHDR; CDR2 reads SFDVKD. V gave up 9 bases and J gave up 0 bases, with 13 bases separating them. This same sample was also taken into another study, of yellow fever vaccine responses in identical twins. That paper adds: Reported findings indicate that twins' vaccine T cell responses seemed partially convergent, partially personalized.

This receptor was identified in a woman under 30 in good health. V is TRBV24-1 and J is TRBJ1-1, with no clear D. Material: CD8+ T cells sorted from blood. This CDR3 reads CATCPRLMNTEAFF. CDR3 DNA sequence: TGTGCCACCTGCCCGAGATTAATGAACACTGAAGCTTTCTTT.